The 19 T cell receptor beta chains below all came from one sample that was sequenced in a study of T and B cells in COVID-19 patients. Blood genomic DNA input for TRB amplification was about 250-500 ng. BIOMED2 TRB-A/B primer pools were used in multiplex TRB PCR. Each CDR3 protein gets one entry after TCRdb re-called the multiplex PCR reads with MiXCR. The sample includes roughly 13,000 distinct CDR3 sequences, about 25% seen only once; the top ten take around 4%. The source material was blood. These receptors all stem from a human donor who had recovered from COVID-19.

This clonotype is medium-sized in the sample. The V call is TRBV5-4, the J call TRBJ2-1; D possibly corresponds to TRBD2 (7 bases). Germline CDR1 reads SGHNT; CDR2 reads YYREEE (reference sequence). V was cut by 1 base and J by 8 bases, with 16 bases left in between. CDR3 length: 15 residues. The CDR3 protein is CASSLWGGDIDEQFF. CDR3 DNA sequence: TGTGCCAGCAGCTTGTGGGGGGGGGACATCGATGAGCAGTTCTTC.

This clonotype is medium-sized by share. Here the CDR3 reads CASRSALTGVSEQYF. The CDR3 DNA reads as TGTGCCAGCAGATCCGCCTTGACAGGGGTGAGCGAGCAGTACTTC. The V call is TRBV6-5, the J call TRBJ2-7, with 8 bases aligning to TRBD1. After removal of 6 bases from V and 6 bases from J, the junction contained 13 bases not matched to a gene. The CDR3 extends over 15 amino acids. Germline V gene sequence: CDR1 MNHEY, CDR2 SVGAGI.

The chain couples TRBV20-1 to TRBJ2-2; 12 nucleotides agree with TRBD2. This CDR3 has 15 residues. Trimming at V came to 2 bases and at J to 5 bases, leaving 3 bases not matched to a gene. Germline V gives CDR1 DFQATT, CDR2 SNEGSKA (reference sequence). CDR3 amino acids: CSARRLAGVTGELFF. The DNA of the CDR3 is TGCAGTGCTAGAAGACTAGCGGGAGTTACCGGGGAGCTGTTTTTT.

By sample fraction, this clonotype is medium-sized. The chain employs TRBV6-5 and TRBJ2-7; D perhaps matches TRBD2 (6 bases). Germline CDR1 reads MNHEY; CDR2 reads SVGAGI. V was shortened by 6 bases and J by 1 base, with 13 bases between the two germline ends. The CDR3 is 14 residues long. Here the CDR3 DNA reads TGTGCCAGCAGGGGCGGGACGGCTTCCTACGAGCAGTACTTC. Residues: CASRGGTASYEQYF.

The V gene is TRBV19, the J gene TRBJ1-4, with 10 bases aligning to TRBD1. This CDR3 spans 17 amino acids. With V trimmed by 2 bases and J by 3 bases, 6 bases remained unmatched. Germline loops: CDR1 LNHDA, CDR2 SQIVND (reference sequence). This chain's CDR3 is CASSIPGTGVANEKLFF. CDR3 sequence (DNA): TGTGCCAGTAGTATACCAGGGACAGGGGTGGCTAATGAAAAACTGTTTTTT. Filled out from reference TRBV19 and TRBJ1-4, the complete variable domain reads DGGITQSPKYLFRKEGQNVTLSCEQNLNHDAMYWYRQDPGQGLRLIYYSQIVNDFQKGDIAEGYSVSREKKESFPLTVTSAQKNPTAFYLCASSIPGTGVANEKLFFGSGTQLSVL.

This clonotype was observed a single time. CDR3 amino acids: CSARGEGSYNSPLHF. The CDR3 DNA reads TGCAGTGCTAGAGGGGAGGGATCCTATAATTCACCCCTCCACTTT. The chain has TRBV20-1 and TRBJ1-6; no clear D gene. Between the trimmed V and J ends, which lost 1 base and 1 base, there was a span of 8 bases. The CDR3 totals 15 residues. Germline-derived CDR1 and CDR2 are DFQATT and SNEGSKA (reference sequence).

This clonotype was seen a handful of times. The chain is built from TRBV5-4 and TRBJ1-4, with TRBD1 matching 7 bases. With V trimmed by 4 bases and J by 5 bases, 5 bases remained unmatched. This CDR3 spans 14 amino acids. Germline lookup yields CDR1 SGHNT and CDR2 YYREEE (reference sequence). In nucleotides, the CDR3 is TGTGCCAGCAGCCTGGACAGGCGGAATGAAAAACTGTTTTTT. It encodes CASSLDRRNEKLFF. The full variable domain, completed using reference TRBV5-4 and TRBJ1-4, is ETGVTQSPTHLIKTRGQQVTLRCSSQSGHNTVSWYQQALGQGPQFIFQYYREEENGRGNFPPRFSGLQFPNYSSELNVNALELDDSALYLCASSLDRRNEKLFFGSGTQLSVL.

The rearrangement joins TRBV12-3 or TRBV12-4 to TRBJ2-5; no clear D. The CDR3 length is 14 residues. V lost 3 bases, J lost 4 bases, and 12 bases lay in between. CDR3 loop: CASSFRLTGETQYF. DNA of the CDR3: TGTGCCAGCAGTTTTAGATTGACGGGAGAGACCCAGTACTTC.

This clonotype is categorized as medium-sized (0.01 to 0.1%). The chain joins TRBV12-3 or TRBV12-4 to TRBJ2-2; 7 bases are a match to TRBD1. V was pared by 5 bases and J by 0 bases, with 3 bases of the junction left unmatched. The CDR3 has 15 residues. The CDR3 DNA follows: TGTGCCAGCAGTCTGACAGGGACGAACACCGGGGAGCTGTTTTTT. This encodes CASSLTGTNTGELFF.

Relative to its sample, this clonotype is medium-sized (0.01 to 0.1%). The chain has TRBV6-1 and TRBJ2-7; 8 bases align to TRBD1. Looked up from germline, CDR1 is MNHNS and CDR2 is SASEGT. The CDR3 spans 15 residues. The junction had 10 bases not matched to a gene; V was cut back by 4 bases and J by 5 bases. The CDR3 here is CASSVSQGAVDEQYF. CDR3 bases: TGTGCCAGCAGTGTAAGTCAGGGGGCGGTCGACGAGCAGTACTTC.

This clonotype is deemed medium-sized. This chain connects TRBV18 to TRBJ2-1; D perhaps matches TRBD1 (6 bases). Trimming took off 4 bases at V and 0 bases at J, with 10 bases between the two ends. The V gene's germline CDR1 is KGHSH and CDR2 LQKENI. The CDR3 is made up of 15 amino acids. The CDR3 DNA reads TGTGCCAGCTCACTCGGGACAATCTCCTACAATGAGCAGTTCTTC. Translation gives CASSLGTISYNEQFF. Based on the CDR3 plus reference TRBV18 and TRBJ2-1, the full variable domain is NAGVMQNPRHLVRRRGQEARLRCSPMKGHSHVYWYRQLPEEGLKFMVYLQKENIIDESGMPKERFSAEFPKEGPSILRIQQVVRGDSAAYFCASSLGTISYNEQFFGPGTRLTVL.

V is TRBV10-2 and J is TRBJ1-6; the D gene is possibly TRBD1 (5 bases). Per germline, CDR1 WSHSY and CDR2 SAAADI. Trimming cost V 6 bases and J 7 bases, with 19 bases left between them. The CDR3 extends over 16 amino acids. CDR3 sequence (DNA): TGCGCCAGCAGCGAACTAATGGGACCGAGGAATTCACCCCTCCACTTT. It codes for CASSELMGPRNSPLHF.

DNA of the CDR3: TGTGCCAGCTCACCCCCGGGACAGAGCGAGCAGTACTTC. Translation: CASSPPGQSEQYF. The chain uses TRBV18 and TRBJ2-7; TRBD1 agrees at 7 bases. V was clipped by 3 bases and J by 6 bases; unmatched bases: 5. The CDR3 extends over 13 amino acids. The germline gives CDR1 KGHSH, CDR2 LQKENI.

This chain links TRBV27 with TRBJ1-5, with D hard to call. Germline V gene lookup returns CDR1 MNHEY and CDR2 SMNVEV (reference sequence). The CDR3 spans 12 residues. V shed 8 bases and J shed 9 bases, with 14 bases lying between them. This chain's CDR3 is CASGMDLSPQHF. The CDR3 DNA follows: TGTGCCAGCGGGATGGACCTCTCGCCCCAGCATTTT.

This clonotype has just a few counts. The chain has TRBV5-5 and TRBJ1-5; a weak D match, TRBD1 (5 bases). Deletions cut 5 bases from V and 2 bases from J, with 11 bases between. The CDR3 loop spans 14 amino acids. Per the germline V gene, CDR1 is SGHKS and CDR2 is YYEKEE (reference sequence). CDR3 sequence reads: CASSRGNGNQPQHF. DNA for the CDR3: TGTGCCAGCAGTCGGGGGAATGGCAATCAGCCCCAGCATTTT.

This clonotype appeared many times. The genes are TRBV5-4 and TRBJ2-5, with 8 bases fitting TRBD1. Germline assignment: CDR1 SGHNT and CDR2 YYREEE (reference sequence). V lost 4 bases, J lost 5 bases, and 10 bases stayed unmatched. The CDR3 totals 15 residues. The DNA for the CDR3 is TGTGCCAGCAGCCGCGACAGGGGCGTTGTGGAGACCCAGTACTTC. Its protein is CASSRDRGVVETQYF. Full variable domain (remainder filled in from reference TRBV5-4 and TRBJ2-5): ETGVTQSPTHLIKTRGQQVTLRCSSQSGHNTVSWYQQALGQGPQFIFQYYREEENGRGNFPPRFSGLQFPNYSSELNVNALELDDSALYLCASSRDRGVVETQYFGPGTRLLVL.

At least ten counts were recorded for this clonotype. V is TRBV6-6 and J is TRBJ1-1; 9 bases are a match to TRBD1. V was clipped by 6 bases and J by 6 bases; unmatched bases: 5. CDR3 length equals 13 residues. Looked up from germline, CDR1 is MNHNY and CDR2 is SVGAGI (reference sequence). The CDR3 DNA sequence: TGTGCCAGCAGCTACGACAGGGGGTCTGAAGCTTTCTTT. It yields the protein CASSYDRGSEAFF.

This clonotype is deemed medium-sized. This chain connects TRBV19 to TRBJ2-7; 7 bases line up with TRBD1. Germline CDR1 and CDR2: LNHDA and SQIVND (reference sequence). CDR3 size: 16 residues. The ends lost 7 bases at V and 4 bases at J; junction bases unmatched: 16. CDR3: CASTPGPEGGLYEQYF. The DNA for the CDR3 is TGTGCCAGTACCCCCGGCCCCGAAGGGGGCCTATACGAGCAGTACTTC. The full variable domain, with the rest looked up from reference TRBV19 and TRBJ2-7, is DGGITQSPKYLFRKEGQNVTLSCEQNLNHDAMYWYRQDPGQGLRLIYYSQIVNDFQKGDIAEGYSVSREKKESFPLTVTSAQKNPTAFYLCASTPGPEGGLYEQYFGPGTRLTVT.

This rearrangement joins TRBV20-1 to TRBJ2-3; TRBD2 matches at 8 bases. In germline, CDR1 is DFQATT, CDR2 SNEGSKA (reference sequence). This CDR3 has 18 amino acids. V trimming: 1 base; J trimming: 3 bases; junction bases outside the gene matches: 15. CDR3 residues: CSARVLGLAGGQTDTQYF. As DNA, the CDR3 is TGCAGTGCTAGAGTTCTGGGCCTAGCGGGTGGCCAGACAGATACGCAGTATTTT.